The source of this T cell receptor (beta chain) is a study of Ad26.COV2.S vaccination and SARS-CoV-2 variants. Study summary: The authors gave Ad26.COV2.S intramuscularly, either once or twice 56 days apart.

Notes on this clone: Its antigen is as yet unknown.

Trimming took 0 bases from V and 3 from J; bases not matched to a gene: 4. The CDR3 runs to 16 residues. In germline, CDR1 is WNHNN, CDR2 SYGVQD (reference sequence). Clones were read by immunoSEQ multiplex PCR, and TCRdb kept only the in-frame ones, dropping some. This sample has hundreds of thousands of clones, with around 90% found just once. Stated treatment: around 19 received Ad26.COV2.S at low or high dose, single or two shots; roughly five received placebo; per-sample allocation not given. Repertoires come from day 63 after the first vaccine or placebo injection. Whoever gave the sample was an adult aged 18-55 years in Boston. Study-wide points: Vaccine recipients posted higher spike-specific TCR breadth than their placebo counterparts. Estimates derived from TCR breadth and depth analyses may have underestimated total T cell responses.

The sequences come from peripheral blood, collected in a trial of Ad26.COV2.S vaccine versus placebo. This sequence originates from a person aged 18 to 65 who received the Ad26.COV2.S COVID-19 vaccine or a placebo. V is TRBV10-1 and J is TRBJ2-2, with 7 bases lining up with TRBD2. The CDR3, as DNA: TGCGCCAGCAGTGAGTCGTCTAGCGGATACACCGGGGAGCTGTTTTTT. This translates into CASSESSSGYTGELFF.